This T cell receptor (beta chain) was sequenced during a study of blood T cell repertoires in COVID-19. In the study overall: PBMCs, B-cell-depleted T cells, or T cells were the source of the cDNA or gDNA that made up the material.

In the original analysis: For nucleated cells, counts were estimated from reference gene primer amplification. Data came from immunoSEQ multiplex PCR; TCRdb stores just in-frame clones and leaves some out. Clone size and V and J calls were adopted from that table, with D and trimming inferred from the DNA. The table lists tens of thousands of clones, about 80% of them singletons. Per the germline V gene, CDR1 is DFQATT and CDR2 is SNEGSKA (reference sequence). Deletions cut 3 bases from V and 5 bases from J, with 16 bases between. This CDR3 contains 14 residues. This clonotype was obtained from a human donor in a cohort sampled during active COVID-19. V is TRBV20-1 and J is TRBJ1-1; D uncertain. The sequenced sample consisted of peripheral blood. CDR3 protein: CSASNTFGGTEAFF. For the CDR3, the DNA is TGCAGTGCTAGTAATACGTTCGGCGGGACTGAAGCTTTCTTT.